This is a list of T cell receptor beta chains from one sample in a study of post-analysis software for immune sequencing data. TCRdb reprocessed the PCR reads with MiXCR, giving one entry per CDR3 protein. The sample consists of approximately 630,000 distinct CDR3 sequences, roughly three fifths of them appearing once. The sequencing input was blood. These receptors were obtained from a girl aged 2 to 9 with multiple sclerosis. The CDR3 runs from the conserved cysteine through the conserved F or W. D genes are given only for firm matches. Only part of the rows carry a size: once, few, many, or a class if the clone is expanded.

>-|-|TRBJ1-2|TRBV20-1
CSNELGYGYTF
TGCAGTAATGAGTTAGGATATGGCTACACCTTC
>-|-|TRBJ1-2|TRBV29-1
CSVERGTYGYTF
TGCAGCGTTGAGAGAGGAACCTATGGCTACACCTTC
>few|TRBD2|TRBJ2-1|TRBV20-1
CSARPSAGGLNNEQFF
TGCAGTGCTAGACCTTCCGCGGGGGGGCTTAACAATGAGCAGTTCTTC
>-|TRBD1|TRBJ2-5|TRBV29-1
CSVPGQGSETQYF
TGCAGCGTACCGGGACAGGGTTCAGAGACCCAGTACTTC
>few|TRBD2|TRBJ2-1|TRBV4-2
CASSQELAGGHYNEQFF
TGTGCCAGCAGCCAAGAATTAGCGGGGGGGCATTACAATGAGCAGTTTTTC
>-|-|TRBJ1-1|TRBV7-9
CASSLQGIPEAFF
TGTGCCAGCAGTTTACAGGGAATACCTGAAGCTTTCTTT
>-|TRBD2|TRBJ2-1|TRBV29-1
CSVVLAGRENEQFF
TGCAGCGTTGTACTAGCGGGAAGGGAAAATGAGCAGTTCTTC
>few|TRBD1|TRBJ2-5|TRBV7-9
CASSSTGTALQETQYF
TGTGCCAGCAGTTCAACAGGGACAGCTTTACAAGAGACCCAGTACTTC
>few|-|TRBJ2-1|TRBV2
CASKGGLNEQFF
TGTGCCAGCAAGGGCGGTCTCAATGAGCAGTTCTTC
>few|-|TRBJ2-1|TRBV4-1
CASSQTEAQVGIYEQFF
TGCGCCAGCAGCCAGACCGAAGCTCAAGTTGGTATCTATGAGCAGTTCTTC
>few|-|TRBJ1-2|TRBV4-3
CASSPIQGSSGYTF
TGCGCCAGCAGCCCAATCCAGGGATCGAGTGGCTACACCTTC
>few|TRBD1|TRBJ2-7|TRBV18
CASSPPDRGESYEQYF
TGTGCCAGCTCACCGCCGGACAGGGGAGAGTCCTACGAGCAGTACTTC
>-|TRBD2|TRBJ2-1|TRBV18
CASSRTSGTSERRGEQFF
TGTGCCAGCTCACGGACTTCCGGGACTAGTGAAAGGAGGGGTGAGCAGTTCTTC
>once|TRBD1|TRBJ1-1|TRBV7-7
CASSFRQGPNPFTEAFF
TGTGCTAGCAGCTTTAGACAGGGGCCGAACCCTTTTACTGAAGCTTTCTTT
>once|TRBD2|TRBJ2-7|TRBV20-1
CSAYSGTSGGYEQYF
TGCAGTGCTTATTCCGGGACTAGCGGGGGCTACGAGCAGTACTTC
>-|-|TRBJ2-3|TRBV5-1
CATRGGRDTQYF
TGCGCCACCCGAGGGGGTAGAGATACGCAGTATTTT
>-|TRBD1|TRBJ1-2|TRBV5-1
CASSLGGTGGYTF
TGCGCCAGCAGCTTGGGGGGGACAGGCGGCTACACCTTC
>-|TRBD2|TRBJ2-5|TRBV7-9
CASSLGLAGVEEQYF
TGTGCCAGCAGCTTAGGTCTAGCGGGAGTCGAGGAGCAGTACTTC
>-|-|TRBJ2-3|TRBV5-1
CASKEDLGDTQYF
TGCGCCAGCAAGGAGGACCTGGGAGATACGCAGTATTTT
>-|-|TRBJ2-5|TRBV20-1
CSAPERRQETQYF
TGCAGTGCTCCTGAGCGTAGACAAGAGACCCAGTACTTC
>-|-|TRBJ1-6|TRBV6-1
CASRRGQNHSPLHF
TGTGCCAGCAGACGCGGACAGAACCATTCACCCCTCCACTTT
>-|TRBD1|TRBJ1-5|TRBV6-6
CASYRGEGPQHF
TGTGCCAGCTACAGGGGGGAAGGGCCCCAGCATTTT
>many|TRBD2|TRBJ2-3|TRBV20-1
CSARKMTSGFTDTQYF
TGCAGTGCTAGAAAGATGACTAGCGGGTTCACAGATACGCAGTATTTT
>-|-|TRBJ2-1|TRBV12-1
CASSFTGVNEQFF
TGTGCCAGCAGCTTTACGGGAGTCAATGAGCAGTTCTTC
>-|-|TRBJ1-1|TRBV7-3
CASSPGQGFTEAFF
TGTGCCAGCAGCCCGGGTCAGGGCTTCACTGAAGCTTTCTTT
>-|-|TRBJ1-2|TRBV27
CASSLSRGTGGGYTF
TGTGCCAGCAGTTTATCGAGGGGCACCGGCGGTGGCTACACCTTC
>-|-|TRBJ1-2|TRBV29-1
CSAEGGVFRLTNYGYTF
TGCAGCGCTGAAGGGGGGGTTTTCAGGCTGACGAACTATGGCTACACCTTC
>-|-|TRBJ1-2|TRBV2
CASSYQGAHHGYTF
TGTGCCAGCAGCTATCAGGGAGCACATCATGGCTACACCTTC
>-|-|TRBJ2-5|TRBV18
CASSPPMGETQYF
TGTGCCAGCTCGCCACCGATGGGAGAGACCCAGTACTTC
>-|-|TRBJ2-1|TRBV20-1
CSARDSSGSSSYNEQFF
TGCAGTGCTAGAGATAGTAGCGGATCAAGCTCCTACAATGAGCAGTTCTTC
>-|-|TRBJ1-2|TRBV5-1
CASSPPDSNYGYTF
TGCGCCAGCAGCCCTCCGGACAGCAACTATGGCTACACCTTC
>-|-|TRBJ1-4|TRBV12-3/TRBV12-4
CASTLDRREKLFF
TGTGCCAGCACCCTGGACAGACGGGAAAAACTGTTTTTT
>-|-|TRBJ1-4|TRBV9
CASRRTADSEKLFF
TGTGCCAGCAGGAGGACAGCGGACTCTGAAAAACTGTTTTTT
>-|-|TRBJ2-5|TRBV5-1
CASSSPLGTSQETQYF
TGCGCCAGCAGCTCCCCTTTGGGGACCTCACAAGAGACCCAGTACTTC
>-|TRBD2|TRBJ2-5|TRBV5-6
CASSFSTSGAGKTQYF
TGTGCCAGCAGCTTTTCGACTAGCGGGGCTGGTAAGACCCAGTACTTC
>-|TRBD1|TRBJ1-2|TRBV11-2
CASSPRTGHGYTF
TGTGCCAGCAGCCCGAGGACAGGGCATGGCTACACCTTC
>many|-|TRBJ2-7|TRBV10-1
CASSAGSSYEQYF
TGCGCCAGCAGTGCGGGATCTTCCTACGAGCAGTACTTC
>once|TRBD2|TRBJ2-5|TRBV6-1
CASSEGAGGFETQYF
TGTGCCAGCAGTGAAGGAGCGGGGGGGTTTGAGACCCAGTACTTC
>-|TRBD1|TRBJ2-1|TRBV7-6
CASSLAAPGQYNEQFF
TGTGCCAGCAGCTTAGCGGCCCCGGGACAGTACAATGAGCAGTTCTTC
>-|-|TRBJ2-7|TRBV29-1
CSVEDPALPYEQYF
TGCAGCGTTGAAGATCCCGCCTTGCCCTACGAGCAGTACTTC
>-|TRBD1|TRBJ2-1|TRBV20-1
CSARWDRGFGEFF
TGCAGTGCCCGTTGGGACAGGGGGTTTGGAGAGTTCTTC
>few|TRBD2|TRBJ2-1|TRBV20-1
CSARDHVAGGASHEQFF
TGCAGTGCTAGAGATCACGTAGCGGGGGGAGCCAGCCATGAGCAGTTCTTC
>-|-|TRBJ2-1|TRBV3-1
CASSQVSNEQFF
TGTGCCAGCAGCCAAGTTTCCAATGAGCAGTTCTTC
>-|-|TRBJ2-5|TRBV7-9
CASSPAVAARETQYF
TGTGCCAGCAGCCCAGCGGTGGCGGCTCGAGAGACCCAGTACTTC
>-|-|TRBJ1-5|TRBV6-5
CASSYSGVQGSNQPQHF
TGTGCCAGCAGTTACTCGGGCGTCCAAGGTAGCAATCAGCCCCAGCATTTT
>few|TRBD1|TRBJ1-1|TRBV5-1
CASSLVTGGNTEAFF
TGCGCCAGCAGCCTCGTGACAGGGGGGAACACTGAAGCTTTCTTT
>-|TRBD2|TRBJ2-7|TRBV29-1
CSVSSGSSYNEQYF
TGCAGCGTCTCCAGCGGGAGCTCCTACAATGAGCAGTACTTC
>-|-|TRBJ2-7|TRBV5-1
CASSTRRGTDYEQYF
TGCGCCAGCAGCACGCGCCGGGGGACAGACTACGAGCAGTACTTC
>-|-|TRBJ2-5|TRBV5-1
CASSLAPTGYEETQYF
TGCGCCAGCAGCTTGGCCCCAACAGGGTATGAAGAGACCCAGTACTTC
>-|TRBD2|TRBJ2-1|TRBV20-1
CSATLTSGGCGEQFF
TGCAGTGCTACATTGACTAGCGGGGGGTGCGGTGAGCAGTTCTTC
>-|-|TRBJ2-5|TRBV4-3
CASSQDYGLLGQKTQYF
TGCGCCAGCAGCCAAGATTACGGGCTGCTGGGTCAGAAGACCCAGTACTTC
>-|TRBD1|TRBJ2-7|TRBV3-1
CASSFGQGASYEQYF
TGTGCCAGCAGCTTCGGACAGGGGGCCTCCTACGAGCAGTACTTC
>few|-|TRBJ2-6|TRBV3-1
CASSQGVGTAGANVLTF
TGTGCCAGCAGCCAAGGCGTAGGGACCGCTGGGGCCAACGTCCTGACTTTC
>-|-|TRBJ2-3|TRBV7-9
CASSLISDTQYF
TGTGCCAGCAGCTTAATATCAGATACGCAGTATTTT
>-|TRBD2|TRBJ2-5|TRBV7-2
CASSLSSGNGETQYF
TGTGCCAGCAGCTTATCTAGCGGGAACGGGGAGACCCAGTACTTC